One sample yielded the 11 T cell receptor beta chains listed below, sequenced in a study of blood T cell repertoires in COVID-19. The assay was immunoSEQ multiplex PCR, and TCRdb's table has in-frame clones only and misses some. This sample yields about 78,000 clones, of which around 87% are seen a single time; 4.3% belongs to the top ten. Sequencing used peripheral blood. The receptor source for this set is an elderly woman with active or convalescent COVID-19.

The chain couples TRBV5-4 to TRBJ2-2; weak D call: TRBD1 (6 bases). Trimming left V 0 bases short and J 7 bases short, with 10 bases between. This CDR3 is built from 14 residues. CDR1 is SGHNT and CDR2 is YYREEE in the germline V gene (reference sequence). The CDR3 sequence: CASSLGGGSGELFF. CDR3 DNA sequence: TGTGCCAGCAGCTTGGGAGGGGGTAGCGGGGAGCTGTTTTTT.

This clone was seen only once. The chain employs TRBV2 and TRBJ1-4, with D maybe TRBD1 (5 bases). Germline V gene sequence: CDR1 SNHLY, CDR2 FYNNEI. V shed 8 bases and J shed 1 base, with 14 bases lying between them. There are 15 residues in the CDR3. The CDR3 DNA reads as TGTGCCAGCGGGGGACGGGGGGGAACTAATGAAAAACTGTTTTTT. Translated: CASGGRGGTNEKLFF.

This chain uses TRBV25-1 with TRBJ1-3; D may be TRBD1 (5 bases). The CDR3 spans 12 residues. Germline V gene sequence: CDR1 MGHDK, CDR2 SYGVNS. V dropped 4 bases and J dropped 10 bases, with 11 bases sitting between them. The CDR3 nucleotides read TGTGCCAGCAGTGTTGACGGGGGGACCATATATTTT. Translation: CASSVDGGTIYF.

The chain joins TRBV19 to TRBJ1-1; 7 bases fit TRBD1. The CDR3 runs to 14 residues. The germline V gene encodes CDR1 LNHDA and CDR2 SQIVND (reference sequence). Unmatched junction bases numbered 9, after V lost 6 bases and J lost 5 bases. CDR3 coding DNA: TGTGCCAGTAGCCAAGGGGGCTTGGGTACTGAAGCTTTCTTT. This sequence encodes CASSQGGLGTEAFF.

As regards this clone: A read error may produce the germline difference seen at one junction end. The DNA for the CDR3 is TGTGCCAGCAGGGAAGATCAGGTACAGCCCCAGCATTTT. It yields the protein CASREDQVQPQHF. The V call is TRBV2, the J call TRBJ1-5; D gene unclear. Per the germline V gene, CDR1 is SNHLY and CDR2 is FYNNEI. The CDR3 contains 13 residues.

The chain combines TRBV10-3 with TRBJ2-7, with 10 bases fitting TRBD2. The V gene's germline CDR1 is ENHRY and CDR2 SYGVKD. With V trimmed by 4 bases and J by 4 bases, 7 bases remained unmatched. This CDR3 is built from 15 residues. The CDR3, as DNA: TGTGCCATCAGTGGAGCTAGCGGGAGCTTATACGAGCAGTACTTC. Protein: CAISGASGSLYEQYF.

The genes are TRBV19 and TRBJ2-5; TRBD2 matches at 9 bases. This CDR3 spans 16 amino acids. Looked up from germline, CDR1 is LNHDA and CDR2 is SQIVND (reference sequence). V shed 5 bases and J 1 base; nucleotides not matched to a gene: 8. DNA for the CDR3: TGTGCCAGTAGTCCTACCGGGACTAGCAGCCAAGAGACCCAGTACTTC. Its translation: CASSPTGTSSQETQYF.

This chain uses TRBV9 with TRBJ1-2; TRBD1 agrees at 9 bases. The CDR3 spans 15 residues. CDR1 is SGDLS and CDR2 is YYNGEE in the germline V gene. The J segment lost 4 bases and the V segment lost 2 bases, leaving 6 bases of the junction unmatched. CDR3 DNA sequence: TGTGCCAGCAGCGTTGGAACAGGGGGCAGCTATGGCTACACCTTC. Amino acid sequence: CASSVGTGGSYGYTF. Full variable domain (remainder filled in from reference TRBV9 and TRBJ1-2): DSGVTQTPKHLITATGQRVTLRCSPRSGDLSVYWYQQSLDQGLQFLIQYYNGEERAKGNILERFSAQQFPDLHSELNLSSLELGDSALYFCASSVGTGGSYGYTFGSGTRLTVV.

The chain carries TRBV7-8 and TRBJ2-5; 10 bases match TRBD2. Trimming cost V 5 bases and J 6 bases; bases outside gene matches: 6. The CDR3 extends over 14 amino acids. Per the germline V gene, CDR1 is SGHVS and CDR2 is FQNEAQ. The CDR3 loop is CASSGGLAWQTQYF. The CDR3 DNA is TGTGCCAGCAGCGGGGGACTAGCGTGGCAGACCCAGTACTTC.

Here the CDR3 DNA reads TGTGCCAGCAGTTTCCAGGGGGCTGCAACTAATGAAAAACTGTTTTTT. This codes for CASSFQGAATNEKLFF. V gene TRBV28 combines with J gene TRBJ1-4, with 8 nucleotides matching TRBD1. V shed 3 bases and J 0 bases; nucleotides not matched to a gene: 3. The CDR3 totals 16 residues. Looked up from germline, CDR1 is MDHEN and CDR2 is SYDVKM.

The gene calls are TRBV6-5 and TRBJ1-1; D unresolved. Trimming left V 0 bases short and J 8 bases short, with 7 bases between. The CDR3 extends over 12 amino acids. Germline V gene lookup returns CDR1 MNHEY and CDR2 SVGAGI. The DNA for the CDR3 is TGTGCCAGCAGTTACTCGGGCGGGGAAGCTTTCTTT. It encodes CASSYSGGEAFF.